The 22 T cell receptor beta chains given below trace back to one sample, sequenced in a study of T cell responses to AZD1222 COVID-19 vaccine. The data were produced by immunoSEQ multiplex PCR, yet TCRdb's version contains in-frame clones alone and is incomplete. The sample has roughly 130,000 clones, 92% seen once. Here the sequenced sample was peripheral blood, taken on day 0 of AZD1222 vaccination. The receptors shown here come from an adult in good health.

In this sample, this clone turned up a few times. The chain links TRBV23-1 to TRBJ1-5; 7 positions match TRBD1. TRBV23-1 is marked as an open reading frame, function uncertain. This CDR3 has 17 residues. Trimming cost V 1 base and J 3 bases; bases outside gene matches: 9. The CDR3 protein is CASSQFGQVCYNQPQHF. CDR3 DNA sequence: TGCGCCAGCAGTCAATTTGGACAGGTTTGTTACAATCAGCCCCAGCATTTT.

This chain links TRBV9 with TRBJ2-4; 7 bases are a match to TRBD1. The germline CDR1 and CDR2 sequences are SGDLS and YYNGEE. The V gene end was trimmed by 3 bases and the J gene end by 8 bases; junction bases not matched to a gene: 2. This CDR3 has 12 amino acids. Here the CDR3 DNA reads TGTGCCAGCAGCGACAGGGGTGACATTCAGTACTTC. Encoded protein: CASSDRGDIQYF.

The chain combines TRBV10-3 with TRBJ1-2; D is perhaps TRBD1 (5 bases). CDR3 length: 16 amino acids. The germline gives CDR1 ENHRY, CDR2 SYGVKD. V lost 0 bases, J lost 4 bases, and 15 bases lay in between. CDR3 region: CAISESIGGFIYGYTF. For the CDR3, the DNA is TGTGCCATCAGTGAGTCGATCGGGGGTTTCATCTATGGCTACACCTTC.

This clone was counted only a few times. This chain joins TRBV19 and TRBJ2-5, with D possibly TRBD2 on 6 matching bases. CDR3 length equals 16 residues. Looked up from germline, CDR1 is LNHDA and CDR2 is SQIVND (reference sequence). V was trimmed by 6 bases and J by 5 bases, leaving 22 bases between them. CDR3 region: CASRGVGAGKQETQYF. The CDR3 DNA is TGTGCCAGTAGGGGGGTTGGAGCGGGCAAACAGGAGACCCAGTACTTC.

CDR3 in DNA: TGTGCCAGCAGCGAGCTACTAGGAGGGGAGACCCAGTACTTC. This translates into CASSELLGGETQYF. This chain uses TRBV9 with TRBJ2-5, with D possibly being TRBD2 (6 bases). The CDR3 totals 14 residues. CDR1 SGDLS and CDR2 YYNGEE come from the germline V gene. Trimming cost V 3 bases and J 5 bases, with 14 bases left between them.

The chain carries TRBV11-2 and TRBJ2-7; no clear D. This CDR3 spans 15 amino acids. Trimming removed 1 base at V and 0 bases at J, with 10 bases between. Germline CDR1 reads SGHAT; CDR2 reads FQNNGV. Here the CDR3 DNA reads TGTGCCAGCAGCTTAGTTACGGCAGGCTCCTACGAGCAGTACTTC. Residues: CASSLVTAGSYEQYF. Together with reference TRBV11-2 and TRBJ2-7, the CDR3 gives the full variable domain: EAGVAQSPRYKIIEKRQSVAFWCNPISGHATLYWYQQILGQGPKLLIQFQNNGVVDDSQLPKDRFSAERLKGVDSTLKIQPAKLEDSAVYLCASSLVTAGSYEQYFGPGTRLTVT.

The J gene is TRBJ1-3, the V gene TRBV6-5; D is possibly TRBD1 (5 bases). The CDR3 is 15 residues long. V lost 3 bases to trimming and J lost 1 base, with 10 bases between them. Germline lookup yields CDR1 MNHEY and CDR2 SVGAGI. CDR3 sequence (DNA): TGTGCCAGCAGTTATTCAACAGGATCTGGAAACACCATATATTTT. Translated, it gives CASSYSTGSGNTIYF.

The CDR3 here is CASSGTGANQPQHF. The CDR3 nucleotides read TGTGCCAGCTCGGGAACGGGGGCCAATCAGCCCCAGCATTTT. The chain employs TRBV18 and TRBJ1-5; weak D call: TRBD1 (6 bases). V lost 6 bases to trimming and J lost 3 bases, with 12 bases between them. This CDR3 is 14 amino acids long. Germline V lookup: CDR1 KGHSH, CDR2 LQKENI. Full variable domain (remainder filled in from reference TRBV18 and TRBJ1-5): NAGVMQNPRHLVRRRGQEARLRCSPMKGHSHVYWYRQLPEEGLKFMVYLQKENIIDESGMPKERFSAEFPKEGPSILRIQQVVRGDSAAYFCASSGTGANQPQHFGDGTRLSIL.

J is TRBJ1-2 and V is TRBV5-4, with a weak D call TRBD1 (5 bases). Per germline, CDR1 SGHNT and CDR2 YYREEE (reference sequence). This CDR3 comprises 15 residues. The V end was cut by 0 bases, the J end by 4 bases, with 13 bases between. For the CDR3, the DNA is TGTGCCAGCAGCTTGGTAGACGGGGCCGCCTATGGCTACACCTTC. It translates to CASSLVDGAAYGYTF.

This rearrangement joins TRBV3-1 (or the pseudogene TRBV3-2) to TRBJ2-5; 9 nucleotides agree with TRBD2. This CDR3 is built from 17 residues. V was pared by 1 base and J by 5 bases, with 11 bases of the junction left unmatched. The germline CDR1 and CDR2 sequences are LGHDT and YNNKEL (reference sequence). CDR3 amino acids: CASSQVAGAGGWETQYF. The CDR3 region has the DNA TGTGCCAGCAGCCAAGTTGCTGGAGCGGGGGGCTGGGAGACCCAGTACTTC.

The chain has TRBV28 and TRBJ1-6; D is possibly TRBD1 (6 bases). Trimming shortened V by 5 bases and J by 5 bases, and 10 bases separated the two germline ends. Germline V gives CDR1 MDHEN, CDR2 SYDVKM. The CDR3 runs to 14 residues. The CDR3 DNA is TGTGCCAGCAGTCCGGGACAACATAATTCACCCCTCCACTTT. This codes for CASSPGQHNSPLHF. The variable domain in full, completed from reference TRBV28 and TRBJ1-6, reads DVKVTQSSRYLVKRTGEKVFLECVQDMDHENMFWYRQDPGLGLRLIYFSYDVKMKEKGDIPEGYSVSREKKERFSLILESASTNQTSMYLCASSPGQHNSPLHFGNGTRLTVT.

The chain uses TRBV10-3 and TRBJ1-2, with D possibly TRBD1 on 5 matching bases. The CDR3 consists of 13 residues. The V end was cut by 3 bases, the J end by 5 bases, with 10 bases between. Germline assignment: CDR1 ENHRY and CDR2 SYGVKD. CDR3 in amino acids: CAISDRAAYGYTF. The CDR3 coding sequence is TGTGCCATCAGTGACAGGGCAGCGTATGGCTACACCTTC.

CDR3 coding DNA: TGTGCCAGCAGTTATGGGTTGGGCGATACGCAGTATTTT. Its translation is CASSYGLGDTQYF. The chain uses TRBV6-5 and TRBJ2-3; D gene ambiguous. Germline V gene lookup returns CDR1 MNHEY and CDR2 SVGAGI. This CDR3 comprises 13 residues. Trimming took 3 bases from V and 6 from J, leaving 10 bases between them.

The chain is built from TRBV3-1 (or the pseudogene TRBV3-2) and TRBJ2-3, with D maybe TRBD2 (6 bases). Trimming removed 4 bases from V and 0 bases from J, with 14 bases in between. Germline CDR1 reads LGHDT; CDR2 reads YNNKEL (reference sequence). This CDR3 spans 16 amino acids. Here the CDR3 reads CASSLPLGGSTDTQYF. DNA of the CDR3: TGTGCCAGCAGCCTCCCGTTGGGAGGAAGCACAGATACGCAGTATTTT.

The V call is TRBV5-4, the J call TRBJ1-2, with a weak D call TRBD1 (5 bases). Germline lookup yields CDR1 SGHNT and CDR2 YYREEE (reference sequence). Trimming stripped 6 bases from V and 8 bases from J, with 26 bases between. The CDR3 is 16 amino acids. CDR3 DNA sequence: TGTGCCAGCACCGGGGGGAGTTGGCTATTGTTTCGAGGCTACACCTTC. It encodes CASTGGSWLLFRGYTF.

The CDR3 nucleotides are TGTGCCAGCAGCCAAGGTTGGGACGGAAAACTGTTTTTT. Translated: CASSQGWDGKLFF. J is TRBJ1-4 and V is TRBV3-1 (or the pseudogene TRBV3-2); D is possibly TRBD1 (5 bases). Trimming shortened V by 1 base and J by 10 bases, and 10 bases separated the two germline ends. The germline V gene has CDR1 LGHDT and CDR2 YNNKEL (reference sequence). The CDR3 is 13 residues long.

This CDR3 is CASSRLTARQETQYF. The DNA of the CDR3 is TGTGCCAGCTCACGATTGACAGCTAGACAAGAGACCCAGTACTTC. This chain uses TRBV18 with TRBJ2-5; a possible D gene is TRBD1 (5 bases). Trimming shortened V by 4 bases and J by 2 bases, and 14 bases separated the two germline ends. This CDR3 has 15 amino acids. CDR1 and CDR2 from the germline V gene are KGHSH and LQKENI. The variable domain in full, completed from reference TRBV18 and TRBJ2-5, reads NAGVMQNPRHLVRRRGQEARLRCSPMKGHSHVYWYRQLPEEGLKFMVYLQKENIIDESGMPKERFSAEFPKEGPSILRIQQVVRGDSAAYFCASSRLTARQETQYFGPGTRLLVL.

The V and J genes are TRBV5-1 and TRBJ1-2; D is perhaps TRBD1 (6 bases). Trimming removed 0 bases from V and 7 bases from J, with 16 bases in between. Per germline, CDR1 SGHRS and CDR2 YFSETQ. The CDR3 length is 15 residues. This CDR3 reads CASSLGSRQDIGYTF. The CDR3, as DNA: TGCGCCAGCAGCTTGGGATCCCGACAGGACATTGGCTACACCTTC.

The sample holds one count of this clone. This chain connects TRBV19 to TRBJ1-5; 7 nucleotides line up with TRBD1. CDR3 length: 14 amino acids. CDR1 and CDR2 (germline): LNHDA, SQIVND (reference sequence). V lost 7 bases and J lost 6; bases outside the gene matches: 9. The DNA of the CDR3 is TGTGCCAGTATGGCAGGGGGATTGGGTCAGCCCCAGCATTTT. Its protein product is CASMAGGLGQPQHF.

The V gene is TRBV9, the J gene TRBJ1-5, with unresolved D. Trimming removed 0 bases from V and 3 bases from J, with 7 bases in between. The germline V gene encodes CDR1 SGDLS and CDR2 YYNGEE. This CDR3 has 14 amino acids. Written as DNA, the CDR3 is TGTGCCAGCAGCGTAGGGAGCTACAATCAGCCCCAGCATTTT. Protein product: CASSVGSYNQPQHF.

The rearrangement links TRBV5-4 to TRBJ2-6; D uncertain. Per germline, CDR1 SGHNT and CDR2 YYREEE (reference sequence). This CDR3 is built from 16 residues. Trimming took 1 base from V and 0 from J, leaving 8 bases between them. In DNA form, the CDR3 reads TGTGCCAGCAGCTTGTTAAGAAGCTCTGGGGCCAACGTCCTGACTTTC. Protein product: CASSLLRSSGANVLTF.

The chain has TRBV4-2 and TRBJ1-2, with 10 bases matching TRBD1. Germline CDR1 reads LGHNA; CDR2 reads YNFKEQ. CDR3 length equals 15 residues. V gave up 5 bases and J gave up 6 bases; unmatched junction bases: 9. CDR3: CASSFRTGGSDGYTF. Written as DNA, the CDR3 is TGTGCCAGCAGCTTCCGGACAGGGGGAAGCGATGGCTACACCTTC.